This TCR beta chain was found in a study of OX40 agonist ivuxolimab in advanced cancers. Study information: Patients got intravenous ivuxolimab at 0.01 to 10 mg/kg every 2 weeks. Among those enrolled, mean age was about 58 years (range about 23 to 80) and 82.7% were male.

V lost 5 bases and J lost 4; bases outside the gene matches: 8. Germline-derived CDR1 and CDR2 are SNHLY and FYNNEI. CDR3 size: 15 residues. Study-level results: Antigen specificity remained undetermined for the expanded peripheral T cells. More expanded clones were found, on average, in CD8+ than in CD4+ T cells.

With regard to this clone: Its matching antigen is unknown.

Measured with immunoSEQ multiplex PCR; TCRdb has only the in-frame clones, and not every one. The sample has some 80,000 clones, around nine tenths seen once. Sequencing used CD4+ or CD8+ T cells sorted from blood, obtained in a trial of the OX40 agonist ivuxolimab. The chain couples TRBV2 to TRBJ2-5; 9 bases are shared with TRBD1. The receptor was derived from an adult with an advanced solid tumor such as melanoma, head and neck, liver or kidney cancer. CDR3 sequence (DNA): TGTGCCAGCAGTCCAGGGACAGGGTGGGGAGAGACCCAGTACTTC. Protein product: CASSPGTGWGETQYF.